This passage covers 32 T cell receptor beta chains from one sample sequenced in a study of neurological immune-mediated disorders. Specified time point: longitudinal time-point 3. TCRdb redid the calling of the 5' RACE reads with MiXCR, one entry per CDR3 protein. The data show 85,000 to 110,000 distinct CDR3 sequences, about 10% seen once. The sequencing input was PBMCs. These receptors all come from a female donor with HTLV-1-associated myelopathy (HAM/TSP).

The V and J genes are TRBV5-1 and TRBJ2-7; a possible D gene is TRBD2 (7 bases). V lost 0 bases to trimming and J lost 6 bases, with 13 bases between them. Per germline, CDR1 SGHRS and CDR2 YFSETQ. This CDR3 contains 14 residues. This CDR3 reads CASSLEGGLLEQYF. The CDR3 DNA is TGCGCCAGCAGCTTGGAGGGGGGGCTACTCGAGCAGTACTTC.

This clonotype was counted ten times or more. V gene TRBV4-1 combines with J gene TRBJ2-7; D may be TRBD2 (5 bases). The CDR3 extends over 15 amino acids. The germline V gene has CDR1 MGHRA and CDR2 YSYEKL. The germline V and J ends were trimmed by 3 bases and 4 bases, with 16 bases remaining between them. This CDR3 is CASSHPPRGHYEQYF. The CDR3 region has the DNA TGCGCCAGCAGCCACCCTCCCCGCGGGCATTACGAGCAGTACTTC.

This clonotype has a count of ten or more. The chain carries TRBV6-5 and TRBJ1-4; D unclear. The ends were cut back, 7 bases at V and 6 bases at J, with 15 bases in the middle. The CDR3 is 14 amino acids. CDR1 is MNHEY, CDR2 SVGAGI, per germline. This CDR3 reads CASTRSLIHEKLFF. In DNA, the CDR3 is TGTGCCAGCACCAGGAGCCTAATCCATGAAAAACTGTTTTTT.

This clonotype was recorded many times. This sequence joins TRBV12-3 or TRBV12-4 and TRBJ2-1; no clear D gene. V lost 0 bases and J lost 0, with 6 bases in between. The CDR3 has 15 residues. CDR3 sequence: CASSLAWGSYNEQFF. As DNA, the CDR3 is TGTGCCAGCAGTTTAGCTTGGGGCTCCTACAATGAGCAGTTCTTC.

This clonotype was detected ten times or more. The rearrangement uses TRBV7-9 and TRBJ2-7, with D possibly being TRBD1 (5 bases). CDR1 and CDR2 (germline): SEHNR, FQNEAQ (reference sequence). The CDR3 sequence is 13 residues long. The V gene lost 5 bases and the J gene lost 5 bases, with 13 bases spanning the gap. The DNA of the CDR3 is TGTGCCAGCAGCCCCGACAGACAGCACGAGCAGTACTTC. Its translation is CASSPDRQHEQYF.

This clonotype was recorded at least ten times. The CDR3 bases are TGCGCCAGCAGCTTGGTGCGGGGCGACACAGATACGCAGTATTTT. It translates to CASSLVRGDTDTQYF. The V gene is TRBV5-1, the J gene TRBJ2-3, with D perhaps matching TRBD2 (6 bases). CDR1 is SGHRS and CDR2 is YFSETQ in the germline V gene. The CDR3 spans 15 residues. With 0 bases removed from V and 2 bases from J, the gap between germline ends came to 10 bases.

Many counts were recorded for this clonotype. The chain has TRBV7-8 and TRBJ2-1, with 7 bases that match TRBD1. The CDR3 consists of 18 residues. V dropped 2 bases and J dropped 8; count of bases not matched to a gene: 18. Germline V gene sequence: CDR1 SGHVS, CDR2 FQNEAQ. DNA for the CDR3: TGTGCCAGCAGCTTAACAGGGGCGTTACTACGTCTAATGGATGAGCAGTTCTTC. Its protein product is CASSLTGALLRLMDEQFF.

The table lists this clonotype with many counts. CDR3 loop: CASSLDGLNEQYF. DNA of the CDR3: TGCGCCAGCAGCTTAGACGGATTGAACGAGCAGTACTTC. V is TRBV5-1 and J is TRBJ2-7; no firm D call. Germline V gene lookup returns CDR1 SGHRS and CDR2 YFSETQ. V was pared by 2 bases and J by 5 bases, with 11 bases between. This CDR3 has 13 amino acids.

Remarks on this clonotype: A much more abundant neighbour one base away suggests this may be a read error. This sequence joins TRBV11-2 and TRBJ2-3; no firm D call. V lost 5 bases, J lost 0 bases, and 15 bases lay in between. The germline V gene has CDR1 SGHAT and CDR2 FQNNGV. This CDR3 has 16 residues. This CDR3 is CASSPWTCFSTDTQYF. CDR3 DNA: TGTGCCAGCAGCCCCTGGACGTGTTTTAGCACAGATACGCAGTATTTT.

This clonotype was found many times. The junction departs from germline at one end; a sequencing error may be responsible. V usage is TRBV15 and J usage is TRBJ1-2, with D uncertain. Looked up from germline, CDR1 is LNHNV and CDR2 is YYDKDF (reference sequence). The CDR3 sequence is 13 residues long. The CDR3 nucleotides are TGTGCCACCAGCAGAGATCATTTGGATGGGTACACCTTC. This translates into CATSRDHLDGYTF.

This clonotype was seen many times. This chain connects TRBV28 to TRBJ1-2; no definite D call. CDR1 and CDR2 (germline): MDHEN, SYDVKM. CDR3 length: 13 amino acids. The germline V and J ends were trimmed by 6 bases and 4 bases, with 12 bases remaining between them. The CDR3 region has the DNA TGTGCCAGCAGGATCCCGACGGGCTATGGCTACACCTTC. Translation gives CASRIPTGYGYTF.

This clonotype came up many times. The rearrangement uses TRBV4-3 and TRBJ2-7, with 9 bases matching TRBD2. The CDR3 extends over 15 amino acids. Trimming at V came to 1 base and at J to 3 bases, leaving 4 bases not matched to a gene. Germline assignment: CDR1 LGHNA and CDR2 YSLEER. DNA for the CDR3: TGCGCCAGCAGCCAAGCGGCGGGAGGGGGCTACGAGCAGTACTTC. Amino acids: CASSQAAGGGYEQYF.

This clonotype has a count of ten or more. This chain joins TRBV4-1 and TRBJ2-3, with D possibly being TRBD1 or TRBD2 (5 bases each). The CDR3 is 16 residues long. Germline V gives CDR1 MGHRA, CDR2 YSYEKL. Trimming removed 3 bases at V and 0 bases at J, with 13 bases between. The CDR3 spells CASSHGGFWSTDTQYF. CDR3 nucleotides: TGCGCCAGCAGCCATGGGGGATTTTGGAGCACAGATACGCAGTATTTT.

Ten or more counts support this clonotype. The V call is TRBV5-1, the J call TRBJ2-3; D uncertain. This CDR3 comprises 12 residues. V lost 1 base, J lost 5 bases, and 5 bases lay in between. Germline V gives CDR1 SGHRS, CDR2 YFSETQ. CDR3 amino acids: CASSLTGDTQYF. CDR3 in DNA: TGCGCCAGCAGCTTGACGGGAGATACGCAGTATTTT.

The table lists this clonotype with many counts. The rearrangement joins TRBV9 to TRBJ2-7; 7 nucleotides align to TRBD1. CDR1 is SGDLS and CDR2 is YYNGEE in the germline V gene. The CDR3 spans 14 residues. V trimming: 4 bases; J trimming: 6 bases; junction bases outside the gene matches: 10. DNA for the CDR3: TGTGCCAGCAGCACACAAAAAACAGGGGTCGAGCAGTACTTC. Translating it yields CASSTQKTGVEQYF.

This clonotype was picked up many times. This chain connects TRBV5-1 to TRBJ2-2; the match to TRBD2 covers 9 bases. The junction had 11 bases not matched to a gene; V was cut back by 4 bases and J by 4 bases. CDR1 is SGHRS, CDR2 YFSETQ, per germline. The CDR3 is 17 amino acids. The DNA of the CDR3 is TGCGCCAGCAGCCCCAAACCTAGCGGGGCATCCACCGGGGAGCTGTTTTTT. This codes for CASSPKPSGASTGELFF.

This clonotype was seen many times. The CDR3 here is CSARDKRGQNEQFF. The DNA for the CDR3 is TGCAGTGCTAGAGATAAGCGGGGTCAGAATGAGCAGTTCTTC. The gene calls are TRBV20-1 and TRBJ2-1; 7 bases map to TRBD2. CDR3 length: 14 amino acids. The germline CDR1 and CDR2 sequences are DFQATT and SNEGSKA (reference sequence). V gave up 0 bases and J gave up 7 bases; unmatched junction bases: 6.

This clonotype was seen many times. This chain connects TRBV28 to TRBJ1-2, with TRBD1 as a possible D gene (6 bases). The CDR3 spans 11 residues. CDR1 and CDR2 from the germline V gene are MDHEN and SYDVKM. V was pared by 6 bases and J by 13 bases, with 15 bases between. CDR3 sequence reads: CASSRDTPLTF. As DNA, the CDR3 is TGTGCCAGCAGCCGGGACACCCCGCTCACCTTC.

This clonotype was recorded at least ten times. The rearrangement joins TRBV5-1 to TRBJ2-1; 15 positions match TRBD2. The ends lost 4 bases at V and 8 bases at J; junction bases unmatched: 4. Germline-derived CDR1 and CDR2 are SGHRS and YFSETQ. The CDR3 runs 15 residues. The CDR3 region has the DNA TGCGCCAGCAGCGGACTAGCGGGGGGGCCCTATGAGCAGTTCTTC. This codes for CASSGLAGGPYEQFF.

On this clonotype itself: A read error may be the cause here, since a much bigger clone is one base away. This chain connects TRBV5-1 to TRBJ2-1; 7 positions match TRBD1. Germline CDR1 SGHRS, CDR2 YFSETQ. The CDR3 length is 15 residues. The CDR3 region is CTSNPGQSSYNEQFF. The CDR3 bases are TGCACCAGCAATCCGGGACAGAGCTCCTACAATGAGCAGTTCTTC.

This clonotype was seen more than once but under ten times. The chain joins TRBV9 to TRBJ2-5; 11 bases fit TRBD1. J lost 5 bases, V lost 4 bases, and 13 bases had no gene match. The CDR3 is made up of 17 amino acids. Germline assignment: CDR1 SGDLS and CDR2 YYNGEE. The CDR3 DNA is TGTGCCAGCAGCCCACAGAGGACAGGGGGCTTCGGGGAGACCCAGTACTTC. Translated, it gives CASSPQRTGGFGETQYF.

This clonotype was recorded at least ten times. Here the CDR3 reads CASSHRTQEAGQYF. CDR3 DNA: TGTGCCAGCAGCCACCGGACTCAGGAGGCTGGGCAGTACTTC. The rearrangement joins TRBV3-1 to TRBJ2-7, with D possibly TRBD2 on 5 matching bases. Trimming removed 3 bases at V and 9 bases at J, with 18 bases between. Germline V CDR1 and CDR2: LGHDT, YNNKEL (reference sequence). The CDR3 loop spans 14 amino acids.

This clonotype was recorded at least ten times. The CDR3 nucleotides are TGCGCCAGCAGCTTGGGGACAGGCGGACTTTTCAGTGGCTACACCTTC. Protein sequence: CASSLGTGGLFSGYTF. The genes are TRBV5-1 and TRBJ1-2; 7 bases map to TRBD1. With 0 bases clipped from V and 7 bases from J, the junction kept 12 bases outside the gene matches. The CDR3 has 16 residues. CDR1 and CDR2 from the germline V gene are SGHRS and YFSETQ.

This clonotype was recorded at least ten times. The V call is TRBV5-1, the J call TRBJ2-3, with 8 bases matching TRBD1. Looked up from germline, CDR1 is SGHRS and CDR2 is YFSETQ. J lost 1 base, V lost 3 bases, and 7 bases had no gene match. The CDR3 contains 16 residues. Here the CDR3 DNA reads TGCGCCAGCAGCTCGGACAGGGATTGGGGCACAGATACGCAGTATTTT. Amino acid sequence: CASSSDRDWGTDTQYF. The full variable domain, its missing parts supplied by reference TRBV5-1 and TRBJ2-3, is KAGVTQTPRYLIKTRGQQVTLSCSPISGHRSVSWYQQTPGQGLQFLFEYFSETQRNKGNFPGRFSGRQFSNSRSEMNVSTLELGDSALYLCASSSDRDWGTDTQYFGPGTRLTVL.

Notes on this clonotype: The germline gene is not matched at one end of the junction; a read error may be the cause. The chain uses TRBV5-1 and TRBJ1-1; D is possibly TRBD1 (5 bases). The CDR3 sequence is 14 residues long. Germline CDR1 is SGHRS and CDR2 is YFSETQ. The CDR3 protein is CASSLLGGNTGAFF. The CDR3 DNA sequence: TGCGCCAGCAGCCTCCTTGGGGGTAACACTGGAGCTTTCTTT.

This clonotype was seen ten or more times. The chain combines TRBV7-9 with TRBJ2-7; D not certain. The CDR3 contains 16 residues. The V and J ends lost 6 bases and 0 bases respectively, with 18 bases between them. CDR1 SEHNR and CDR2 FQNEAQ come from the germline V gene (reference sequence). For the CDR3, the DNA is TGTGCCAGCAGTCCTCATGAGACGGAAAACTCCTACGAGCAGTACTTC. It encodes CASSPHETENSYEQYF.

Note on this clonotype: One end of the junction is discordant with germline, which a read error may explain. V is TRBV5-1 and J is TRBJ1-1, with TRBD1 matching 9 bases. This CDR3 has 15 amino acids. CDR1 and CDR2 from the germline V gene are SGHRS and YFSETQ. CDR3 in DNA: TGCGCCGGCAGCGCCCACGGGACAGGGCACACTGAAGCTTTCTTT. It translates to CAGSAHGTGHTEAFF. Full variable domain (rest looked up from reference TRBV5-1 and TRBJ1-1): KAGVTQTPRYLIKTRGQQVTLSCSPISGHRSVSWYQQTPGQGLQFLFEYFSETQRNKGNFPGRFSGRQFSNSRSEMNVSTLELGDSALYLCAGSAHGTGHTEAFFGQGTRLTVV.

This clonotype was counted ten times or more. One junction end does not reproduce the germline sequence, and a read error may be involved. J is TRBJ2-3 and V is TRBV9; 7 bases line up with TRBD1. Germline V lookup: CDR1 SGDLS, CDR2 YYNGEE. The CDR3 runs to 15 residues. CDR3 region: CAGSPPGQPSMAQYF. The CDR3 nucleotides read TGTGCCGGCAGCCCTCCGGGACAGCCGTCTATGGCGCAGTATTTT.

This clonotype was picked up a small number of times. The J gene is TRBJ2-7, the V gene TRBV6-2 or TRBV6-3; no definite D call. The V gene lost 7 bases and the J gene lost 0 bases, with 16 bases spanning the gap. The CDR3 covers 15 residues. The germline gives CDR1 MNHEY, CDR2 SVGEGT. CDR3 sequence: CASTPNGAVSYEQYF. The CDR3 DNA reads TGTGCCAGCACCCCTAACGGAGCTGTCTCCTACGAGCAGTACTTC.

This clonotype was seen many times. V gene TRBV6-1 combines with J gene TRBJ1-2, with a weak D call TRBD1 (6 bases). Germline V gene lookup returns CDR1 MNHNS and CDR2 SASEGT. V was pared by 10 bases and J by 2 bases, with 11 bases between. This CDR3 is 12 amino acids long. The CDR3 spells CATRQVNYGYTF. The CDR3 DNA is TGTGCCACCAGACAGGTGAACTATGGCTACACCTTC.

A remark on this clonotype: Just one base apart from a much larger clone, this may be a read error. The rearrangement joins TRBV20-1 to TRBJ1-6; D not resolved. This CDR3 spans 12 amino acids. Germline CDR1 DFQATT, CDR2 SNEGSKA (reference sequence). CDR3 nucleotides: TGCAGTGCCCGTCCCTATGATTCACCCCTCCACTTT. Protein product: CSARPYDSPLHF.

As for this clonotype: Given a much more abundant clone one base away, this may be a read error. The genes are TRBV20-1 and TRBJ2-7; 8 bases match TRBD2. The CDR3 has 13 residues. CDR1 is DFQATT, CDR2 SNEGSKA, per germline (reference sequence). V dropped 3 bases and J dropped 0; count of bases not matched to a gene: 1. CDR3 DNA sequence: TGCAGTGCTAGCGGGGGGGACTCCTACGAGCAGTACTTC. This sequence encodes CSASGGDSYEQYF.